These 25 T cell receptor beta chains originate from one sample sequenced in a study of OX40 agonist ivuxolimab in advanced cancers. Using immunoSEQ multiplex PCR, the repertoire was profiled, and TCRdb retains in-frame clones only, with some absent. The sample includes approximately 50,000 clones, over 90% seen only once; the top ten take 18%. This sample comprised CD4+ or CD8+ T cells sorted from blood, obtained in a trial of the OX40 agonist ivuxolimab. The receptors were sampled from an adult with an advanced solid tumor such as melanoma, head and neck, liver or kidney cancer.

This rearrangement joins TRBV7-9 to TRBJ2-5, with no clear D. The ends were cut back, 5 bases at V and 5 bases at J, with 24 bases in the middle. Germline assignment: CDR1 SEHNR and CDR2 FQNEAQ (reference sequence). The CDR3 runs 17 residues. Here the CDR3 DNA reads TGTGCCAGCAGCGGAAAGGAATATATTGGAGCTTGGGAGACCCAGTACTTC. Protein: CASSGKEYIGAWETQYF.

V and J are TRBV5-6 and TRBJ2-7; D is perhaps TRBD1 (6 bases). Germline V lookup: CDR1 SGHDT, CDR2 YYEEEE. This CDR3 has 14 amino acids. V lost 6 bases and J 3 bases, leaving 16 bases between the germline ends. CDR3 in amino acids: CASTHSTGLYEQYF. The CDR3 nucleotides read TGTGCCAGCACCCACTCGACAGGCCTCTACGAGCAGTACTTC.

As for this clone: In the same sample, other DNA sequences code for this CDR3. The chain recombines TRBV6-5 with TRBJ2-7; D is undetermined. Trimming took off 7 bases at V and 3 bases at J, with 13 bases between the two ends. The germline V gene has CDR1 MNHEY and CDR2 SVGAGI. This CDR3 contains 13 residues. CDR3 in amino acids: CASTSAPGYEQYF. The CDR3 nucleotides read TGTGCCAGCACCTCCGCCCCGGGCTACGAGCAGTACTTC.

The chain links TRBV2 to TRBJ2-1; 11 positions match TRBD1. The CDR3 is 16 amino acids. V dropped 5 bases and J dropped 6; count of bases not matched to a gene: 9. Germline loops: CDR1 SNHLY, CDR2 FYNNEI. The CDR3 region has the DNA TGTGCCAGCAGTTCTCCCCGGGACAGGGGGGGCAATGAGCAGTTCTTC. Translating gives CASSSPRDRGGNEQFF.

The chain is built from TRBV13 and TRBJ2-7, with TRBD2 matching over 9 bases. The CDR3 totals 15 residues. The V gene end was trimmed by 4 bases and the J gene end by 3 bases; junction bases not matched to a gene: 7. Germline V gene sequence: CDR1 PRHDT, CDR2 FYEKMQ (reference sequence). CDR3 sequence: CASSWGGRGSYEQYF. The CDR3 DNA reads TGTGCCAGCAGCTGGGGCGGGAGGGGGAGCTACGAGCAGTACTTC.

The chain has TRBV27 and TRBJ2-5, with 7 bases lining up with TRBD2. The CDR3 covers 17 residues. Trimming took 2 bases from V and 2 from J; bases not matched to a gene: 11. CDR1 is MNHEY and CDR2 is SMNVEV in the germline V gene (reference sequence). CDR3: CASSLTAPSGDQETQYF. The CDR3 bases are TGTGCCAGCAGTTTAACAGCTCCTAGCGGAGATCAAGAGACCCAGTACTTC.

The chain couples TRBV7-9 to TRBJ2-5, with a tentative D call TRBD2 (5 bases). Germline loops: CDR1 SEHNR, CDR2 FQNEAQ (reference sequence). The CDR3 length is 13 residues. The germline V and J ends were trimmed by 8 bases and 3 bases, with 13 bases remaining between them. The CDR3 protein is CASPPDGEETQYF. In DNA form, the CDR3 reads TGTGCCAGCCCTCCCGACGGGGAAGAGACCCAGTACTTC.

Details on this clone: A read error may account for a junction end that differs from germline. CDR3 coding DNA: TGTGCCAGCACTTTAGATGGGACCCAGTACTTC. It specifies CASTLDGTQYF. V usage is TRBV27 and J usage is TRBJ2-5; D is undetermined. Per germline, CDR1 MNHEY and CDR2 SMNVEV (reference sequence). The CDR3 contains 11 residues.

The chain employs TRBV19 and TRBJ1-5; 7 bases agree with TRBD1. The J segment lost 7 bases and the V segment lost 3 bases, leaving 6 bases of the junction unmatched. The germline V gene encodes CDR1 LNHDA and CDR2 SQIVND (reference sequence). This CDR3 is 14 amino acids long. The CDR3 DNA sequence: TGTGCCAGTAGTATCGTACAGGGGAGGCAGCCCCAGCATTTT. This sequence encodes CASSIVQGRQPQHF.

The chain recombines TRBV15 with TRBJ2-3; the match to TRBD2 covers 8 bases. V shed 0 bases, J shed 1 base, and the junction held 0 bases outside the gene matches. The CDR3 loop spans 15 amino acids. From germline, CDR1 is LNHNV and CDR2 YYDKDF (reference sequence). The CDR3, as DNA: TGTGCCACCAGCAGAGAGCGGGAGGGCACAGATACGCAGTATTTT. Translated, it gives CATSREREGTDTQYF.

This clone was detected once. The chain carries TRBV30 and TRBJ1-2; no clear D. Germline V gene sequence: CDR1 GTSNPN, CDR2 SVGIG (reference sequence). Trimming took off 2 bases at V and 3 bases at J, with 19 bases between the two ends. This CDR3 has 16 amino acids. CDR3 nucleotides: TGTGCCTGGAGTTCCCCCGGTCAGGCCGGTGACTATGGCTACACCTTC. This gives the protein CAWSSPGQAGDYGYTF.

The J gene is TRBJ2-3, the V gene TRBV5-1; 10 bases match TRBD2. This CDR3 comprises 19 residues. V lost 1 base and J lost 4; bases outside the gene matches: 15. Germline V CDR1 and CDR2: SGHRS, YFSETQ. The CDR3 region is CASSLQGVMVAGGPDTQYF. CDR3 bases: TGCGCCAGCAGCTTGCAGGGGGTGATGGTAGCGGGAGGACCAGATACGCAGTATTTT.

V usage is TRBV7-9 and J usage is TRBJ2-7; D perhaps matches TRBD1 (6 bases). The CDR3 is 19 amino acids. Germline CDR1 is SEHNR and CDR2 is FQNEAQ (reference sequence). V was cut by 4 bases and J by 3 bases, with 28 bases left in between. The CDR3 loop is CASSSGQTRGRIVYYEQYF. CDR3 bases: TGTGCCAGCAGCTCCGGACAGACGAGAGGACGGATCGTCTACTACGAGCAGTACTTC. Filled out from reference TRBV7-9 and TRBJ2-7, the complete variable domain reads DTGVSQNPRHKITKRGQNVTFRCDPISEHNRLYWYRQTLGQGPEFLTYFQNEAQLEKSRLLSDRFSAERPKGSFSTLEIQRTEQGDSAMYLCASSSGQTRGRIVYYEQYFGPGTRLTVT.

The rearrangement links TRBV5-1 to TRBJ2-1; D possibly corresponds to TRBD2 (5 bases). Germline loops: CDR1 SGHRS, CDR2 YFSETQ. This CDR3 comprises 14 residues. The ends were cut back, 0 bases at V and 8 bases at J, with 12 bases in the middle. For the CDR3, the DNA is TGCGCCAGCAGCTTGGAGGTCCCGCGGGATGAGCAGTTCTTC. Amino acids: CASSLEVPRDEQFF.

The chain joins TRBV28 to TRBJ2-7; 11 bases match TRBD1. J was trimmed by 6 bases and V by 7 bases; bases with no gene match: 8. Germline CDR1 is MDHEN and CDR2 is SYDVKM. This CDR3 region has 14 residues. DNA for the CDR3: TGTGCCAGCAACGCAACCGGGACAGGGGGCGAGCAGTACTTC. Amino acids: CASNATGTGGEQYF.

CDR3 protein: CASSSIREGSGELFF. CDR3 bases: TGTGCCAGCAGCTCGATTAGAGAGGGGTCCGGGGAGCTGTTTTTT. The chain has TRBV11-1 and TRBJ2-2, with D possibly being TRBD1 or TRBD2 (5 bases each). The CDR3 spans 15 residues. Germline V gene lookup returns CDR1 SGHAT and CDR2 FQDESV (reference sequence). Trimming left V 4 bases short and J 6 bases short, with 15 bases between.

V is TRBV5-6 and J is TRBJ2-3, with D unclear. The CDR3 length is 11 residues. CDR1 and CDR2 (germline): SGHDT, YYEEEE. The V gene lost 0 bases and the J gene lost 4 bases, with 0 bases spanning the gap. The CDR3 DNA reads as TGTGCCAGCAGCTTGGCAGATACGCAGTATTTT. Translating it yields CASSLADTQYF.

The chain recombines TRBV9 with TRBJ2-2; 11 bases map to TRBD2. Germline loops: CDR1 SGDLS, CDR2 YYNGEE. The CDR3 runs 16 residues. V shed 3 bases and J 3 bases; nucleotides not matched to a gene: 4. CDR3 coding DNA: TGTGCCAGCAGCGGACTAGCGGGATTTGACACCGGGGAGCTGTTTTTT. Its protein product is CASSGLAGFDTGELFF.

The chain recombines TRBV2 with TRBJ2-4; 7 nucleotides line up with TRBD2. The CDR3 is 16 amino acids. The J segment lost 0 bases and the V segment lost 4 bases, leaving 6 bases of the junction unmatched. Germline CDR1 SNHLY, CDR2 FYNNEI. CDR3 sequence: CASSGLAGVAKNIQYF. Written as DNA, the CDR3 is TGTGCCAGCAGTGGACTGGCGGGGGTAGCCAAAAACATTCAGTACTTC.

The J gene is TRBJ2-5, the V gene TRBV11-2; D possibly corresponds to TRBD2 (6 bases). Per the germline V gene, CDR1 is SGHAT and CDR2 is FQNNGV. This CDR3 has 16 amino acids. Trimming pared 7 bases from V and 2 bases from J, leaving 20 bases between. CDR3: CASTSGGVYGQETQYF. CDR3 nucleotides: TGTGCCAGCACCAGCGGAGGGGTATATGGGCAAGAGACCCAGTACTTC.

This rearrangement joins TRBV7-9 to TRBJ2-5; a possible D gene is TRBD1 (6 bases). The CDR3 is 16 residues long. V gave up 6 bases and J gave up 0 bases, with 17 bases separating them. In germline, CDR1 is SEHNR, CDR2 FQNEAQ (reference sequence). In DNA, the CDR3 is TGTGCCAGCAGGCACGGACGAGGACAGTACCAAGAGACCCAGTACTTC. It specifies CASRHGRGQYQETQYF.

The rearrangement links TRBV29-1 to TRBJ2-3, with TRBD2 identical over 9 bases. The CDR3 has 11 residues. Trimming removed 6 bases from V and 12 bases from J; junction bases left unmatched: 7. CDR1 SQVTM and CDR2 ANQGSEA come from the germline V gene. The CDR3 loop is CSVELAGAQYF. The DNA of the CDR3 is TGCAGCGTGGAACTAGCGGGTGCCCAGTATTTT.

The rearrangement uses TRBV6-6 and TRBJ2-5, with TRBD2 as a possible D gene (5 bases). The J call may be wrong; the DNA end is better matched by TRBJ2-7. The CDR3 covers 11 residues. In germline, CDR1 is MNHNY, CDR2 SVGAGI (reference sequence). The DNA for the CDR3 is TGTGCCATCCAGAGGGACTACGAGCAGTACTTC. As protein: CAIQRDYEQYF.

V and J are TRBV5-6 and TRBJ2-5; 7 nucleotides agree with TRBD1. The J call is in doubt because the DNA end fits TRBJ2-7 better. The CDR3 is 12 residues long. Germline lookup yields CDR1 SGHDT and CDR2 YYEEEE. The CDR3 spells CASMQGDYEQYF. The DNA for the CDR3 is TGTGCCAGCATGCAGGGGGACTACGAGCAGTACTTC.

This chain links TRBV14 with TRBJ2-7; TRBD2 matches 7 bases. The V gene end was trimmed by 4 bases and the J gene end by 0 bases; junction bases not matched to a gene: 12. Germline CDR1 and CDR2: SGHDN and FVKESK. CDR3 length: 17 amino acids. CDR3 residues: CASSLAGKGGPSYEQYF. CDR3 coding DNA: TGTGCCAGCAGCCTCGCGGGGAAGGGAGGGCCCTCCTACGAGCAGTACTTC.